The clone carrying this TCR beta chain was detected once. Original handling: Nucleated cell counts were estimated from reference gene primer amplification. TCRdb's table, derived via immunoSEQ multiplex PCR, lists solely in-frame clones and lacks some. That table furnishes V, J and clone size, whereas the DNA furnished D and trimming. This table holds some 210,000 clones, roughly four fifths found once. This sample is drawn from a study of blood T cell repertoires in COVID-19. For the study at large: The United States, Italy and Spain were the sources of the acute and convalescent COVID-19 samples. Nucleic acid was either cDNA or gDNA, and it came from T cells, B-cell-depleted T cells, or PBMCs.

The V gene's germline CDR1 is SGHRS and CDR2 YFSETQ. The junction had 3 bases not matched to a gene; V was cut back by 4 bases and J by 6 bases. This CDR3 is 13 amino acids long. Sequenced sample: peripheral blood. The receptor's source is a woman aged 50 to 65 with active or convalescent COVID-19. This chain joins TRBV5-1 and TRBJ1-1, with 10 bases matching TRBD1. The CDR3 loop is CASSAGQGPEAFF. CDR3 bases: TGCGCCAGCAGCGCGGGACAGGGGCCTGAAGCTTTCTTT. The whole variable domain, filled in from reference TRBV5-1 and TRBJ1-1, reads KAGVTQTPRYLIKTRGQQVTLSCSPISGHRSVSWYQQTPGQGLQFLFEYFSETQRNKGNFPGRFSGRQFSNSRSEMNVSTLELGDSALYLCASSAGQGPEAFFGQGTRLTVV.